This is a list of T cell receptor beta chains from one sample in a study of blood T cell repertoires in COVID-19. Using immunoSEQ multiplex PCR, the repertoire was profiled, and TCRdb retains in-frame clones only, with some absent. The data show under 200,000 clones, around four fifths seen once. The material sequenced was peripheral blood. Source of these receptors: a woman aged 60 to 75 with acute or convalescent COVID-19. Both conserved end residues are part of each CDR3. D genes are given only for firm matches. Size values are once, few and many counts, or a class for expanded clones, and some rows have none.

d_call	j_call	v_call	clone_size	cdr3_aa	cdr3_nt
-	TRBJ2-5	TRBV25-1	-	CASSYFSGETQYF	TGTGCCAGCAGCTACTTTTCGGGAGAGACCCAGTACTTC
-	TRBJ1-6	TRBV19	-	CASSPEGDQNSPLHF	TGTGCCAGTAGTCCCGAGGGGGACCAGAATTCACCCCTCCACTTT
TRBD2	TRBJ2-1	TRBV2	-	CASTGTSGGIEQFF	TGTGCCAGCACCGGGACTAGCGGGGGGATTGAGCAGTTCTTC
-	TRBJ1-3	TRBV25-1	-	CASSEFEIGNTIYF	TGTGCCAGCAGTGAATTTGAGATCGGAAACACCATATATTTT
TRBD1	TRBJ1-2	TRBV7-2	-	CASSLETGDGYTF	TGTGCCAGCAGTTTAGAGACAGGGGATGGCTACACCTTC
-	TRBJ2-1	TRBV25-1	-	CASSEGGAYNEQFF	TGTGCCAGCAGTGAAGGCGGGGCCTACAATGAGCAGTTCTTC
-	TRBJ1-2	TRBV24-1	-	CATSDGFPVSGYTF	TGTGCCACCAGTGACGGTTTCCCGGTGAGTGGCTACACCTTC
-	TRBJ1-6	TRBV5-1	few	CASRFISGAGGNSPLHF	TGCGCCAGCAGATTCATTTCAGGGGCGGGTGGCAATTCACCCCTCCACTTT
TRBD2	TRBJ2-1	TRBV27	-	CASSSARLAGHNEQFF	TGTGCCAGCAGTTCGGCCAGGCTAGCGGGGCACAATGAGCAGTTCTTC
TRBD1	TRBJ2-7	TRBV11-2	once	CASSLTGGPYEQYF	TGTGCCAGCAGCTTAACAGGGGGACCCTACGAGCAGTACTTC
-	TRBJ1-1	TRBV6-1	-	CASSEALGGEAFF	TGTGCCAGCAGTGAAGCCCTAGGGGGTGAAGCTTTCTTT
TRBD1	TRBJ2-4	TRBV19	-	CASSMGQGKNIQYF	TGTGCCAGTAGTATGGGACAGGGGAAAAACATTCAGTACTTC
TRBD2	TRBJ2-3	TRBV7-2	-	CASSFLTSGGRTDTQYF	TGTGCCAGCAGCTTTTTGACTAGCGGGGGCCGTACAGATACGCAGTATTTT
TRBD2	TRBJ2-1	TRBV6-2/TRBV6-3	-	CASSLARAGGNEQFF	TGTGCCAGCAGCTTGGCCCGCGCGGGAGGGAATGAGCAGTTCTTC
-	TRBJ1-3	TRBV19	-	CASSSQGHGNTIYF	TGTGCCAGTAGTTCTCAGGGACACGGAAACACCATATATTTT
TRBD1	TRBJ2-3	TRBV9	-	CASSKGYQGAGDTQYF	TGTGCCAGCAGCAAAGGGTATCAGGGGGCAGGAGATACGCAGTATTTT
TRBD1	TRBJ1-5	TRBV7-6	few	CASSAGQGNRQPQHF	TGTGCCAGCAGCGCAGGACAGGGAAACAGGCAGCCCCAGCATTTT
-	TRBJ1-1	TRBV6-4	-	CASSEQEVNTEAFF	TGTGCCAGCAGTGAGCAGGAGGTGAACACTGAAGCTTTCTTT
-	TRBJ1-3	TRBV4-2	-	CASSPQGFSGNTIYF	TGTGCCAGCAGCCCTCAGGGGTTCTCTGGAAACACCATATATTTT
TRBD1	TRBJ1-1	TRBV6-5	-	CASGQGNTEAFF	TGTGCCAGTGGACAGGGGAACACTGAAGCTTTCTTT
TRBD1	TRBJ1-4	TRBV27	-	CASSKGTGYLGEKLFF	TGTGCCAGCAGCAAGGGGACAGGCTATCTTGGTGAAAAACTGTTTTTT
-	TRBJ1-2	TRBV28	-	CATLPPGAAGSSGGYTF	TGTGCCACCCTGCCCCCAGGGGCCGCGGGTAGTTCGGGTGGCTACACCTTC
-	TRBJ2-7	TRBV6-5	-	CASSPGGRDSYEQYF	TGTGCCAGCAGCCCGGGGGGCAGAGACTCCTACGAGCAGTACTTC
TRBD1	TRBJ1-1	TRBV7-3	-	CASSINPTGFEAFF	TGTGCCAGCAGCATCAACCCGACAGGGTTTGAAGCTTTCTTT
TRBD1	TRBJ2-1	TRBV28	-	CASSPSQGAGRGEQFF	TGTGCCAGCAGTCCATCACAGGGGGCCGGACGGGGTGAGCAGTTCTTC
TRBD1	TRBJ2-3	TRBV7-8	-	CASSWDSQSTDTQYF	TGTGCCAGCAGCTGGGACAGCCAGTCCACAGATACGCAGTATTTT
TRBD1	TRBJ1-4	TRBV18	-	CASSRDRAGATNEKLFF	TGTGCCAGCTCACGAGACAGGGCTGGGGCAACTAATGAAAAACTGTTTTTT
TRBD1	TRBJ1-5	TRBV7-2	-	CASSLELGQRTRHF	TGTGCCAGCAGCTTAGAACTGGGACAGCGAACGAGGCATTTT